These T cell receptor beta chains were read from a single sample in a study of cytomegalovirus exposure and HLA in healthy donors. Clones were sequenced by immunoSEQ multiplex PCR, and TCRdb holds only the in-frame ones, with some missing. The table records about 160,000 clones, about four fifths of them present only once. Sequences were obtained from PBMCs. These receptors originate from a man aged 25 to 40 in good health and CMV-seronegative. CDR3s leave out the opening cysteine and the closing phenylalanine or tryptophan. A D gene is named only where the DNA matches it firmly. Some rows mark clone size as missing; the rest say once, few, many or name a class of expanded clone.

TRBD1 - TRBV23-1 ASRPGQSNSPLH
TRBD1 - TRBV6-5 ASSATGAGAQY
- - TRBV30 AWSAPPTTNEQF
TRBD1 - TRBV25-1 ASSLGGTGGDIQY
- - TRBV4-1 ASSQDRGTTDTQY
- once TRBV19 ASAPGTIPIGTEAF
- - TRBV28 ASSSGHPLDWSGELF
- - TRBV4-1 ASSQVTGNTEAF
- once TRBV5-1 ASSLLASETQY
- - TRBV10-2 ASRVTALTGELF
TRBD2 - TRBV4-2 ASSQQSGVRPDTQY
- - TRBV7-8 ASSHGTDEFGYT
- - TRBV6-1 ASCTVVDSPLH
TRBD2 - TRBV11-2 ASSPLAGGRETQY
TRBD2 - TRBV30 AWVLAGPYNEQF
- - TRBV6-5 ASSLGFPSGNTIY
TRBD2 - TRBV19 ASSPLSSGGSSYEQY
TRBD1 - TRBV5-8 ASDRGTGRNEQF
- - TRBV27 ASSLTVNTEAF
- - TRBV28 ASSRPRALDQPQH
- - TRBV20-1 SGQGPYEQY
- - TRBV4-1 ASSAQTYTPYGYT
- - TRBV5-1 ASSLPGSTDTQY
TRBD1 once TRBV7-6 ASSRDRGLGDEQY
- few TRBV5-6 ASSLTPGRSYEQY
TRBD1 - TRBV5-4 ASSLDRQGRPYGYT